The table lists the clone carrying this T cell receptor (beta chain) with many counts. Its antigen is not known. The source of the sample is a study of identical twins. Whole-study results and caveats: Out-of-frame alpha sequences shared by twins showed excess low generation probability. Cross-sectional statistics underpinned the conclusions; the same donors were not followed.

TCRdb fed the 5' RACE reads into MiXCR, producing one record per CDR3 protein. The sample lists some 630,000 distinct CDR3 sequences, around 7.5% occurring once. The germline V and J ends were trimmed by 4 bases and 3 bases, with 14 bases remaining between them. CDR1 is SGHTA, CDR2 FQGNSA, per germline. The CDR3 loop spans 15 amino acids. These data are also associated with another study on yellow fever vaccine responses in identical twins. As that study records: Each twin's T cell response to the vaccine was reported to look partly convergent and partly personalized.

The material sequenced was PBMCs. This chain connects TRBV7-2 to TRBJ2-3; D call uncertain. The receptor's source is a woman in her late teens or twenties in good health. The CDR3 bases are TGTGCCAGCAGCTCCTCCCTTTTGGCGACAGATACGCAGTATTTT. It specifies CASSSSLLATDTQYF.